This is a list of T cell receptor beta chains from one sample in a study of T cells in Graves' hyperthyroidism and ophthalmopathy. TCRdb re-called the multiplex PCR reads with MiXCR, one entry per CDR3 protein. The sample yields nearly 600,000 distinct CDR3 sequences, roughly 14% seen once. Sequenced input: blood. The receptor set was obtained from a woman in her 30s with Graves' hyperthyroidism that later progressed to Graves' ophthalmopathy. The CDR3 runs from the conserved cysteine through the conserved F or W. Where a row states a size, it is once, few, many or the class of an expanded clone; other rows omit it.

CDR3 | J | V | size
CASSQVVNEKLFF | TRBJ1-4 | TRBV4-2 | few
CASSPGLANTYEQYF | TRBJ2-7 | TRBV9 | many
CSALLAVREYEQYF | TRBJ2-7 | TRBV20-1 | few
CASSQVGTGASEQYF | TRBJ2-7 | TRBV4-2 | few
CASSLGGKDTQYF | TRBJ2-3 | TRBV7-9 | many
CASSTGQKNQPQHF | TRBJ1-5 | TRBV19 | -
CSARDSISIGYTF | TRBJ1-2 | TRBV20-1 | many
CASETSGTASYEQYF | TRBJ2-7 | TRBV6-1 | -
CASSPTEGNEQFF | TRBJ2-1 | TRBV11-2 | many
CSAGAPTGFEQYF | TRBJ2-7 | TRBV20-1 | many
CASRKGRTEPGGGTQYF | TRBJ2-3 | TRBV11-3 | many
CASSLRAWGVGELFF | TRBJ2-2 | TRBV5-1 | few
CASSLNGDPRSYGYTF | TRBJ1-2 | TRBV7-2 | many
CASRQGFSDTQYF | TRBJ2-3 | TRBV6-2/TRBV6-3 | few
CASSLVNAGELFF | TRBJ2-2 | TRBV7-2 | many
CASGLGRDSPKEQYF | TRBJ2-7 | TRBV12-5 | many
CASTEQGNTYEQYF | TRBJ2-7 | TRBV6-1 | few
CASRPGARDIQYF | TRBJ2-4 | TRBV10-3 | many
CAWTRGSSYEQYF | TRBJ2-7 | TRBV30 | many
CASSPGLAQFYNEQFF | TRBJ2-1 | TRBV7-9 | few
CASSPGVSKNIQYF | TRBJ2-4 | TRBV6-1 | many
CASSLTSSTYNEQFF | TRBJ2-1 | TRBV11-2 | many
CSVEWRGETEAFF | TRBJ1-1 | TRBV29-1 | many
CASSSGTGIFEAFF | TRBJ1-1 | TRBV28 | many
CASRSPSGGGTDTQYF | TRBJ2-3 | TRBV2 | many
CASSPSGQFYGHTF | TRBJ1-2 | TRBV18 | few